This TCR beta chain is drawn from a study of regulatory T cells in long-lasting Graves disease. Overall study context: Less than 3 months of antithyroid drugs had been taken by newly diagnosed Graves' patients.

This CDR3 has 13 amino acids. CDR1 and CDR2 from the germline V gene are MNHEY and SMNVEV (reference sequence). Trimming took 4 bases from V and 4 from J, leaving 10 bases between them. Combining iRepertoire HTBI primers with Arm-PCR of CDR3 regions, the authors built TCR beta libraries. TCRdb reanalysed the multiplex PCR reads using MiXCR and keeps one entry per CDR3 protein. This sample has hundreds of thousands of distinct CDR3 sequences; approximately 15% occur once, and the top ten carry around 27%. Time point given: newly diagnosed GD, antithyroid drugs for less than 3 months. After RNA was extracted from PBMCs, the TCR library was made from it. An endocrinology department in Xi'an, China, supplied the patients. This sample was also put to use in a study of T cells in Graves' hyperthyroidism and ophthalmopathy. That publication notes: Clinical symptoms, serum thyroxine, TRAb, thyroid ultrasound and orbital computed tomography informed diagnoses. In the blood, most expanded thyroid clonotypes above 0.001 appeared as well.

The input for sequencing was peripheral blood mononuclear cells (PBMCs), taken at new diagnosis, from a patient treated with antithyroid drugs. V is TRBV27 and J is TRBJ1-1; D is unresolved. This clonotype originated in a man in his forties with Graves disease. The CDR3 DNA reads TGTGCCAGCAGTTACGAGCGGACCACTGAAGCTTTCTTT. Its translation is CASSYERTTEAFF.